What follows are 26 T cell receptor beta chains derived from one specimen sequenced in a study of T-cell memory formation after mild COVID-19. TCRdb processed the 5' RACE reads anew with MiXCR; each CDR3 protein has one entry. Of 550,000 to 700,000 distinct CDR3 sequences in the sample, more than 15% were seen once. The sequenced material came from PBMCs or a T cell subset sorted from them (not recorded which). The receptors were gathered from an adult woman who had mild COVID-19 (a few samples of this study predate the infection). Cell type and time point are not known.

This clonotype was counted at least ten times. V is TRBV7-2 and J is TRBJ2-7; possibly TRBD1 for D (5 bases). Germline-derived CDR1 and CDR2 are SGHTA and FQGNSA. Trimming took 1 base from V and 4 from J, leaving 11 bases between them. The CDR3 loop spans 14 amino acids. Here the CDR3 reads CASSLEVRQYEQYF. DNA for the CDR3: TGTGCCAGCAGCTTAGAGGTCAGACAGTACGAGCAGTACTTC.

The rearrangement links TRBV18 to TRBJ2-2; 7 positions match TRBD1. V dropped 5 bases and J dropped 0; count of bases not matched to a gene: 3. The CDR3 has 15 residues. Looked up from germline, CDR1 is KGHSH and CDR2 is LQKENI. The chain's CDR3 is CASSDGTANTGELFF. CDR3 nucleotide sequence: TGTGCCAGCTCAGACGGGACAGCGAACACCGGGGAGCTGTTTTTT.

The DNA for the CDR3 is TGTGCCAGCAGAGAGGACAGCATGAACACTGAAGCTTTCTTT. Protein: CASREDSMNTEAFF. The chain has TRBV2 and TRBJ1-1; possible D gene TRBD1, 6 bases. The CDR3 covers 14 residues. The V and J ends lost 6 bases and 0 bases respectively, with 11 bases between them. The germline V gene encodes CDR1 SNHLY and CDR2 FYNNEI.

The chain links TRBV2 to TRBJ1-1, with D possibly TRBD1 on 6 matching bases. This CDR3 has 13 residues. Trimming removed 4 bases from V and 6 bases from J, with 12 bases in between. Germline V CDR1 and CDR2: SNHLY, FYNNEI. The CDR3 DNA sequence: TGTGCCAGCAGTGGGGGGGGGGCCCCTGAAGCTTTCTTT. It codes for CASSGGGAPEAFF.

For the CDR3, the DNA is TGTGCCAGCAGAGAGACCCGGGGGGCCCTTTGGGAGACCCAGTACTTC. Protein product: CASRETRGALWETQYF. The V call is TRBV7-2, the J call TRBJ2-5; D is possibly TRBD2 (7 bases). Germline V lookup: CDR1 SGHTA, CDR2 FQGNSA. Trimming took off 6 bases at V and 5 bases at J, with 22 bases between the two ends. CDR3 length: 16 residues.

This clonotype was seen many times. The V gene is TRBV5-1, the J gene TRBJ2-3; 7 bases agree with TRBD1. The V segment lost 4 bases and the J segment 2 bases; nucleotides outside the gene matches: 10. This CDR3 spans 16 amino acids. Germline CDR1 reads SGHRS; CDR2 reads YFSETQ. For the CDR3, the DNA is TGCGCCAGCAGCCCTAGGGGAGACAGGGCCACAGATACGCAGTATTTT. It yields the protein CASSPRGDRATDTQYF. Full variable domain (missing parts from reference TRBV5-1 and TRBJ2-3): KAGVTQTPRYLIKTRGQQVTLSCSPISGHRSVSWYQQTPGQGLQFLFEYFSETQRNKGNFPGRFSGRQFSNSRSEMNVSTLELGDSALYLCASSPRGDRATDTQYFGPGTRLTVL.

This clonotype came up a few times. The V call is TRBV19, the J call TRBJ2-1; D is unresolved. CDR1 and CDR2 from the germline V gene are LNHDA and SQIVND (reference sequence). The CDR3 covers 19 residues. V gave up 5 bases and J gave up 0 bases, with 23 bases separating them. Here the CDR3 DNA reads TGTGCCAGTAGTGAATCTGGGGTAGGAGCATTGGGCTCCTACAATGAGCAGTTCTTC. It yields the protein CASSESGVGALGSYNEQFF.

This clonotype was counted a few times. Written as DNA, the CDR3 is TGCAGTGCTAGAGATCAAATTTTCTCTGGAAACACCATATATTTT. It translates to CSARDQIFSGNTIYF. This rearrangement joins TRBV20-1 to TRBJ1-3; no firm D call. Germline V gene lookup returns CDR1 DFQATT and CDR2 SNEGSKA (reference sequence). V was cut by 0 bases and J by 0 bases, with 9 bases left in between. The CDR3 runs 15 residues.

The chain is built from TRBV20-1 and TRBJ2-7; TRBD2 aligns across 8 bases. The CDR3 spans 15 residues. In germline, CDR1 is DFQATT, CDR2 SNEGSKA (reference sequence). J was trimmed by 0 bases and V by 1 base; bases with no gene match: 5. Here the CDR3 DNA reads TGCAGTGCTAGAGCCCACGGGACTAGCTCCTACGAGCAGTACTTC. Translation: CSARAHGTSSYEQYF.

The chain employs TRBV12-3 or TRBV12-4 and TRBJ2-7; TRBD2 might be the D (6 bases). The CDR3 runs 14 residues. V was pared by 5 bases and J by 2 bases, with 13 bases between. The DNA for the CDR3 is TGTGCCAGCAGTGCACGGGACTCAACCTACGAGCAGTACTTC. Amino acids: CASSARDSTYEQYF.

This clonotype was recorded a few times. The chain has TRBV15 and TRBJ2-5, with 9 positions matching TRBD1. V shed 4 bases and J 5 bases; nucleotides not matched to a gene: 5. This CDR3 region has 14 residues. CDR1 is LNHNV and CDR2 is YYDKDF in the germline V gene (reference sequence). The CDR3 bases are TGTGCCACCAGCACACAGGGGGCAAGGGAGACCCAGTACTTC. It yields the protein CATSTQGARETQYF.

This clonotype was observed at least ten times. The chain links TRBV7-2 to TRBJ2-5, with unresolved D. The CDR3 is made up of 14 amino acids. The V gene lost 4 bases and the J gene lost 3 bases, with 12 bases spanning the gap. Germline lookup yields CDR1 SGHTA and CDR2 FQGNSA. The CDR3 sequence is CASSSNMGKETQYF. In DNA form, the CDR3 reads TGTGCCAGCAGCTCCAATATGGGAAAAGAGACCCAGTACTTC.

The rearrangement joins TRBV24-1 to TRBJ2-3; D remains ambiguous. The germline V gene has CDR1 KGHDR and CDR2 SFDVKD. V shed 3 bases and J shed 2 bases, with 8 bases lying between them. The CDR3 is made up of 14 amino acids. The DNA for the CDR3 is TGTGCCACCAGTGATGGTAGAGACACAGATACGCAGTATTTT. This translates into CATSDGRDTDTQYF.

This clonotype was counted ten times or more. The chain combines TRBV6-5 with TRBJ1-1; 10 bases fit TRBD1. CDR1 MNHEY and CDR2 SVGAGI come from the germline V gene. Germline trimming cut 6 bases from V and 5 bases from J; bases unmatched to any gene: 6. CDR3 length: 14 residues. Here the CDR3 DNA reads TGTGCCAGCAGCCCGGACAGGGGGAATACTGAAGCTTTCTTT. It encodes CASSPDRGNTEAFF.

V gene TRBV7-3 combines with J gene TRBJ2-5, with TRBD1 matching 9 bases. CDR1 and CDR2 (germline): SGHTA, FQGTGA. The CDR3 loop spans 17 amino acids. After removal of 6 bases from V and 1 base from J, the junction contained 12 bases not matched to a gene. In DNA form, the CDR3 reads TGTGCCAGCAGTCCCCACCGGACAGGGGTTGCCCAAGAGACCCAGTACTTC. The encoded protein is CASSPHRTGVAQETQYF.

In this sample, this clonotype turned up a few times. The chain links TRBV18 to TRBJ2-1; possibly TRBD2 for D (6 bases). The CDR3 contains 16 residues. Germline V gives CDR1 KGHSH, CDR2 LQKENI. V was pared by 3 bases and J by 0 bases, with 12 bases between. For the CDR3, the DNA is TGTGCCAGCTCACCGCCGACGCGGGACTCCTACAATGAGCAGTTCTTC. It yields the protein CASSPPTRDSYNEQFF.

In its sample, this clonotype was seen a few times. The chain couples TRBV9 to TRBJ2-2, with TRBD2 matching over 8 bases. Looked up from germline, CDR1 is SGDLS and CDR2 is YYNGEE. V trimming: 0 bases; J trimming: 1 base; junction bases outside the gene matches: 17. The length of the CDR3 is 21 residues. The CDR3 spells CASSVAVVGTSIVRNTGELFF. CDR3 DNA: TGTGCCAGCAGCGTAGCGGTAGTCGGGACTAGTATAGTTCGGAACACCGGGGAGCTGTTTTTT.

The chain carries TRBV5-6 and TRBJ1-6, with a weak D call TRBD1 (6 bases). Germline V gene data show CDR1 as SGHDT and CDR2 as YYEEEE. The ends were cut back, 4 bases at V and 7 bases at J, with 9 bases in the middle. The CDR3 is 13 amino acids. CDR3 nucleotide sequence: TGTGCCAGCAGCGGACAGAGAAATTCACCCCTCCACTTT. It encodes CASSGQRNSPLHF. The entire variable domain, with the rest obtained from reference TRBV5-6 and TRBJ1-6, is as follows: DAGVTQSPTHLIKTRGQQVTLRCSPKSGHDTVSWYQQALGQGPQFIFQYYEEEERQRGNFPDRFSGHQFPNYSSELNVNALLLGDSALYLCASSGQRNSPLHFGNGTRLTVT.

V usage is TRBV4-1 and J usage is TRBJ1-1; TRBD1 matches at 9 bases. CDR1 is MGHRA, CDR2 YSYEKL, per germline. The V and J ends lost 3 bases and 7 bases, in that order; junction bases with no gene match: 9. This CDR3 has 15 amino acids. The CDR3 DNA reads TGCGCCAGCAGCCACCTCCCGGGACAGGGCTATGAAGCTTTCTTT. The encoded protein is CASSHLPGQGYEAFF.

This chain connects TRBV4-1 to TRBJ2-7; 7 bases are shared with TRBD1. The CDR3 is 15 amino acids. Germline V CDR1 and CDR2: MGHRA, YSYEKL. The junction had 6 bases not matched to a gene; V was cut back by 2 bases and J by 2 bases. Written as DNA, the CDR3 is TGCGCCAGCAGCCAACGACAGGGCAGCCCCTACGAGCAGTACTTC. Protein product: CASSQRQGSPYEQYF.

This clonotype was found a few times. The rearrangement uses TRBV15 and TRBJ1-2; 12 positions agree with TRBD1. The V and J ends lost 8 bases and 6 bases, in that order; junction bases with no gene match: 4. CDR1 is LNHNV, CDR2 YYDKDF, per germline (reference sequence). CDR3 length: 13 residues. The CDR3 loop is CATRDRGRHGYTF. In DNA form, the CDR3 reads TGTGCCACCCGGGACAGGGGGCGGCATGGCTACACCTTC.

V usage is TRBV18 and J usage is TRBJ1-1; the match to TRBD1 covers 7 bases. Germline V gene lookup returns CDR1 KGHSH and CDR2 LQKENI. The CDR3 covers 15 residues. V was clipped by 2 bases and J by 1 base; unmatched bases: 4. As DNA, the CDR3 is TGTGCCAGCTCACCAACAGGGGCCGGGAACACTGAAGCTTTCTTT. This codes for CASSPTGAGNTEAFF. The whole variable domain, remainder taken from reference TRBV18 and TRBJ1-1, is NAGVMQNPRHLVRRRGQEARLRCSPMKGHSHVYWYRQLPEEGLKFMVYLQKENIIDESGMPKERFSAEFPKEGPSILRIQQVVRGDSAAYFCASSPTGAGNTEAFFGQGTRLTVV.

This clonotype occurred a few times. This chain joins TRBV7-9 and TRBJ2-7, with TRBD2 matching 9 bases. V trimming: 3 bases; J trimming: 6 bases; junction bases outside the gene matches: 6. CDR1 is SEHNR and CDR2 is FQNEAQ in the germline V gene (reference sequence). The CDR3 loop spans 14 amino acids. CDR3 protein: CASSLIAGAREQYF. The DNA of the CDR3 is TGTGCCAGCAGCTTGATAGCGGGAGCTCGCGAGCAGTACTTC.

A few counts support this clonotype. The rearrangement joins TRBV3-1 to TRBJ2-2; tentative D call: TRBD1 (5 bases). The CDR3 has 15 residues. Germline assignment: CDR1 LGHDT and CDR2 YNNKEL (reference sequence). Trimming took off 1 base at V and 8 bases at J, with 14 bases between the two ends. CDR3 sequence reads: CASSQARQRTGELFF. The CDR3 DNA sequence: TGTGCCAGCAGCCAAGCCCGACAGAGAACGGGGGAGCTGTTTTTT. Using reference TRBV3-1 and TRBJ2-2 for the parts outside the CDR3, the full variable domain is DTAVSQTPKYLVTQMGNDKSIKCEQNLGHDTMYWYKQDSKKFLKIMFSYNNKELIINETVPNRFSPKSPDKAHLNLHINSLELGDSAVYFCASSQARQRTGELFFGEGSRLTVL.

The rearrangement uses TRBV24-1 and TRBJ1-2, with D tentatively TRBD1 (6 bases). CDR1 is KGHDR, CDR2 SFDVKD, per germline. The CDR3 is made up of 14 amino acids. V was trimmed by 6 bases and J by 8 bases, leaving 18 bases between them. The CDR3 loop is CATSSRGALDGYTF. CDR3 nucleotides: TGTGCCACCAGTTCCCGGGGGGCGCTTGACGGCTACACCTTC.

This clonotype has at least ten counts. The chain links TRBV20-1 to TRBJ2-5, with TRBD2 identical over 9 bases. The J segment lost 3 bases and the V segment lost 5 bases, leaving 1 base of the junction unmatched. From germline, CDR1 is DFQATT and CDR2 SNEGSKA (reference sequence). The CDR3 spans 12 residues. CDR3 in DNA: TGCAGTGCTCGGACTAGCGAAGAGACCCAGTACTTC. This codes for CSARTSEETQYF.